This T cell receptor (beta chain) is from a study of shared T cell receptors in the human thymus. This clone showed up just a few times. Germline V gene sequence: CDR1 SGHRS, CDR2 YFSETQ. Trimming took 3 bases from V and 5 from J, leaving 21 bases between them. The CDR3 runs to 16 residues. Repertoires were generated with immunoSEQ multiplex PCR, while TCRdb's copy carries only in-frame clones and drops some. Of roughly 550,000 clones listed, about 84% are singletons. These data also formed part of another study, on human thymus T cells.

Sequencing was performed on thymocytes. This sequence was found in a boy under two years old with a congenital heart defect. J is TRBJ2-7 and V is TRBV5-1, with D perhaps matching TRBD1 (5 bases). The CDR3 spells CASSSETGRGRDEQYF. Written as DNA, the CDR3 is TGCGCCAGCAGCTCCGAGACGGGTAGGGGTCGCGACGAGCAGTACTTC.